The rows below give T cell receptor beta chains drawn from one sample of a study of beta chain features in type 1 diabetes. Produced via immunoSEQ multiplex PCR; TCRdb's table is partial and in-frame only. Of a few hundred thousand clones in the sample, roughly 9.6% were seen once. Sequencing used naive CD4+ T cells from blood. The receptors were gathered from a woman aged 18 to 35 in good health. The CDR3 runs from the conserved cysteine through the conserved F or W. D genes are given only for firm matches. A row's size may be missing; if present it is once, few, many or a size class.

j_call d_call v_call clone_size cdr3_aa cdr3_nt
TRBJ2-5 TRBD2 TRBV10-3 few CATNGGEETQYF TGTGCCACCAATGGGGGGGAAGAGACCCAGTACTTC
TRBJ1-5 . TRBV6-4 . CASSQYSNQPQHF TGTGCCAGCAGTCAGTATAGCAATCAGCCCCAGCATTTT
TRBJ1-6 . TRBV7-7 once CASKDSRCSPLHF TGTGCTAGCAAAGACAGCCGGTGTTCACCCCTCCACTTT
TRBJ2-7 . TRBV2 . CASSDARVGYEQYF TGTGCCAGCAGTGATGCCAGGGTGGGCTATGAGCAGTACTTC
TRBJ1-5 TRBD1 TRBV5-1 . CASSLQGVGEPQHF TGCGCCAGCAGCTTACAGGGGGTCGGAGAGCCCCAGCATTTT
TRBJ2-7 TRBD2 TRBV14 few CASSQDPGGSYEQYF TGTGCCAGCAGCCAAGACCCGGGGGGCTCCTACGAGCAGTACTTC
TRBJ2-1 TRBD2 TRBV19 few CASGTSEYNEQFF TGTGCCAGTGGGACTAGCGAGTACAATGAGCAGTTCTTC
TRBJ2-1 . TRBV7-8 . CASSPSKTVLRYNEQFF TGTGCCAGCAGCCCCTCAAAGACAGTTCTGAGATACAATGAGCAGTTCTTC
TRBJ2-1 TRBD2 TRBV14 . CASSQEQLAGGHNEQFF TGTGCCAGCAGCCAAGAACAACTAGCGGGAGGACACAATGAGCAGTTCTTC
TRBJ2-7 . TRBV5-1 . CASSLTGAGSGYEQYF TGCGCCAGCAGCTTAACCGGAGCAGGATCAGGGTACGAGCAGTACTTC
TRBJ1-2 . TRBV30 . CAWSVLGGLGYTF TGTGCCTGGAGTGTACTCGGGGGGCTCGGCTACACCTTC
TRBJ2-3 TRBD2 TRBV5-1 few CASSSRPGLAGGPADTQYF TGCGCCAGCAGCTCGCGCCCGGGACTAGCGGGAGGGCCAGCAGATACGCAGTATTTT
TRBJ2-1 TRBD2 TRBV9 . CASSVAVRGGAGEQFF TGTGCCAGCAGCGTAGCGGTGCGGGGGGGAGCGGGTGAGCAGTTCTTC
TRBJ2-2 TRBD2 TRBV7-9 . CASRFSTSGDTGELFF TGTGCCAGCAGATTCTCGACTAGCGGAGACACCGGGGAGCTGTTTTTT
TRBJ2-1 TRBD2 TRBV7-2 few CASSFTPSGGADNEQFF TGTGCCAGCAGCTTCACCCCTAGCGGGGGGGCCGACAATGAGCAGTTCTTC
TRBJ2-1 . TRBV10-3 . CAISESVDSYNEQFF TGTGCCATCAGTGAGTCAGTAGATTCCTACAATGAGCAGTTCTTC
TRBJ1-2 . TRBV7-2 . CASSFAGYGYTF TGTGCCAGCAGCTTTGCGGGATATGGCTACACCTTC
TRBJ1-2 . TRBV30 . CACQHLENYGYTF TGTGCCTGCCAACACCTAGAGAACTATGGCTACACCTTC
TRBJ2-3 TRBD1 TRBV19 . CASSIFSTGGGFTDTQYF TGTGCCAGTAGTATCTTCTCGACAGGGGGCGGTTTCACAGATACGCAGTATTTT
TRBJ1-6 TRBD1 TRBV5-4 . CASSLVQGDSPLHF TGTGCCAGCAGCTTGGTACAGGGGGATTCACCCCTCCACTTT
TRBJ2-1 . TRBV10-3 . CAISDRGSYNEQFF TGTGCCATCAGTGACAGGGGTTCCTACAATGAGCAGTTCTTC
TRBJ2-7 TRBD1 TRBV5-6 . CASRGQGAYEQYF TGTGCCAGCAGGGGACAGGGCGCCTACGAGCAGTACTTC
TRBJ2-6 TRBD2 TRBV6-4 . CASSDGRVVSSGANVLTF TGTGCCAGCAGTGACGGGAGGGTTGTGAGCTCTGGGGCCAACGTCCTGACTTTC
TRBJ1-2 . TRBV29-1 few CSVEFRFSSGYTF TGCAGCGTTGAGTTCAGGTTTTCGTCGGGCTACACCTTC
TRBJ2-5 TRBD2 TRBV5-1 few CATTISGGETQYF TGCGCCACCACTATTAGCGGGGGAGAGACCCAGTACTTC
TRBJ1-6 . TRBV6-5 . CASRRRGNSPLHF TGTGCCAGCAGACGGCGCGGCAATTCCCCCCTCCACTTT
TRBJ1-5 . TRBV18 . CASSPPGEQPQHF TGTGCCAGCTCACCCCCCGGGGAACAGCCCCAGCATTTT
TRBJ2-7 TRBD2 TRBV11-1 . CASSPGSGVFQNSYEQYF TGTGCCAGCAGCCCTGGTAGCGGGGTCTTTCAAAACTCCTACGAGCAGTACTTC
TRBJ2-7 TRBD1 TRBV6-5 few CASSPTGQPLWEQYF TGTGCCAGCAGCCCGACGGGACAGCCACTTTGGGAGCAGTACTTC
TRBJ2-7 TRBD1 TRBV7-9 . CASSLLQGSHEQYF TGTGCCAGCAGCTTACTACAGGGGAGCCACGAGCAGTACTTC
TRBJ2-1 TRBD2 TRBV11-2 few CASRYPGLAESKQFF TGTGCCAGCAGGTATCCGGGACTAGCGGAATCCAAGCAGTTCTTC
TRBJ1-1 TRBD1 TRBV6-1 once CASNSNDRGNTEAFF TGTGCCAGCAACAGTAACGACAGGGGGAACACTGAAGCTTTCTTT
TRBJ2-5 . TRBV11-2 . CASSLDGWAGTQETQYF TGTGCCAGCAGCTTAGATGGGTGGGCGGGAACCCAAGAGACCCAGTACTTC
TRBJ1-2 TRBD1 TRBV15 . CATSRLQGGNYGYTF TGTGCCACCAGCAGGTTACAGGGGGGTAACTATGGCTACACCTTC
TRBJ1-5 . TRBV21-1 few CASSFEGGYQPQHF TGTGCCAGCAGTTTCGAGGGAGGCTATCAGCCCCAGCATTTT
TRBJ2-1 TRBD2 TRBV7-9 . CASSLGGLAGAYNEQFF TGTGCCAGCAGCTTAGGGGGACTAGCGGGAGCCTACAATGAGCAGTTCTTC
TRBJ2-1 TRBD2 TRBV5-1 . CASSVDSGTSYNEQFF TGCGCCAGCAGCGTCGATAGCGGGACCTCCTACAATGAGCAGTTCTTC
TRBJ1-5 TRBD1 TRBV30 . CAWGRTGDQPQHF TGTGCCTGGGGGCGGACAGGAGATCAGCCCCAGCATTTT
TRBJ2-2 TRBD2 TRBV29-1 few CSDIERGRLAGGPYTGELFF TGCAGCGATATCGAAAGGGGGCGGCTAGCGGGAGGGCCTTACACCGGGGAGCTGTTTTTT
TRBJ2-7 . TRBV29-1 . CSVSPRDTPYEQYF TGCAGCGTTAGTCCCCGGGACACACCCTACGAGCAGTACTTC
TRBJ1-4 . TRBV18 . CASSPPGLNEKLFF TGTGCCAGCTCACCACCGGGGCTAAATGAAAAACTGTTTTTT
TRBJ2-1 TRBD2 TRBV19 . CASSIESGGLAGVYEQFF TGTGCCAGTAGTATAGAATCGGGTGGACTAGCGGGAGTGTATGAGCAGTTCTTC
TRBJ2-1 TRBD1 TRBV6-5 few CASRTTGDNEQFF TGTGCCAGCAGGACGACAGGGGACAATGAGCAGTTCTTC
TRBJ2-7 TRBD2 TRBV9 . CASSVGRSSSYEQYF TGTGCCAGCAGCGTCGGGAGGTCGAGCTCCTACGAGCAGTACTTC
TRBJ1-6 TRBD1 TRBV2 . CASSRDRSSYNSPLHF TGTGCCAGCAGTCGGGACAGGAGCTCCTATAATTCACCCCTCCACTTT
TRBJ1-2 TRBD1 TRBV15 few CATSRELPGTGGYGYGYTF TGTGCCACCAGCAGAGAGCTTCCCGGGACAGGGGGCTACGGCTATGGCTACACCTTC
TRBJ2-7 TRBD2 TRBV11-2 many CASSLDSGGRAYEQYF TGTGCCAGCAGCTTAGACTCTGGCGGGAGGGCTTACGAGCAGTACTTC
TRBJ2-3 TRBD2 TRBV30 . CAWSWETSGRSDTQYF TGTGCCTGGAGTTGGGAGACTAGCGGGAGATCAGATACGCAGTATTTT
TRBJ2-3 TRBD1 TRBV5-4 . CASSLGTGAGTDTQYF TGTGCCAGCAGCTTGGGGACAGGGGCTGGGACAGATACGCAGTATTTT
TRBJ2-7 . TRBV2 . CASVRKTRATYEQYF TGTGCCAGCGTCCGAAAGACTAGAGCTACCTACGAGCAGTACTTC
TRBJ1-1 . TRBV9 few CASSVERGGTEAFF TGTGCCAGCAGCGTAGAGAGGGGAGGCACTGAAGCTTTCTTT
TRBJ2-2 TRBD1 TRBV29-1 few CSGGQGADTGELFF TGCAGCGGTGGACAGGGGGCGGACACCGGGGAGCTGTTTTTT
TRBJ2-6 . TRBV6-6 few CASSSLSSGANVLTF TGTGCCAGCAGTTCTCTGTCCTCTGGGGCCAACGTCCTGACTTTC
TRBJ1-1 . TRBV6-6 few CASSYPPGNTEAFF TGTGCCAGCAGTTACCCCCCGGGGAACACTGAAGCTTTCTTT
TRBJ2-5 . TRBV2 few CASSQGGETQYF TGTGCCAGCAGCCAGGGCGGTGAGACCCAGTACTTC